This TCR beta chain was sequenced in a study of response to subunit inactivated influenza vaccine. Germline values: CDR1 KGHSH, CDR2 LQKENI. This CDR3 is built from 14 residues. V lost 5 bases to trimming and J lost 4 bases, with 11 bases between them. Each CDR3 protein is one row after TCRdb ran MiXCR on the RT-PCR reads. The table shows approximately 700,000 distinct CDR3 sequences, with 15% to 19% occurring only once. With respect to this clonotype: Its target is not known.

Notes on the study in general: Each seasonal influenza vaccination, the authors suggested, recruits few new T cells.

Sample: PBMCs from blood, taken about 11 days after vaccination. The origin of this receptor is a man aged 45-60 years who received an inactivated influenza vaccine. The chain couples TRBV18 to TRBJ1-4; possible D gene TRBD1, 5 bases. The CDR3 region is CASSSVGRNEKLFF. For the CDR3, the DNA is TGTGCCAGCTCATCGGTGGGACGTAATGAAAAACTGTTTTTT.